Listed below are T cell receptor beta chains from one sample, sequenced in a study of OX40 agonist ivuxolimab in advanced cancers. Produced via immunoSEQ multiplex PCR; TCRdb's table is partial and in-frame only. The table has some 59,000 clones, around 83% seen once; the top ten hold roughly 2.3%. The sequencing here drew on CD4+ or CD8+ T cells sorted from blood, taken in a trial of the OX40 agonist ivuxolimab. These receptors all stem from an adult with an advanced solid tumor such as melanoma, head and neck, liver or kidney cancer. CDR3s include the opening cysteine and the closing phenylalanine or tryptophan. A D gene is named only where the DNA matches it firmly. Rows may omit the clone size; those that give it use once, few, many or a size class.

v_gene: TRBV10-3
abundance: -
j_gene: TRBJ1-5
d_gene: -
CDR3aa: CAISGQGKNSNQPQHF
CDR3nt: TGTGCCATCAGTGGGCAGGGGAAAAATAGCAATCAGCCCCAGCATTTT

v_gene: TRBV7-9
abundance: -
j_gene: TRBJ2-5
d_gene: TRBD1
CDR3aa: CASSSWTGEETQYF
CDR3nt: TGTGCCAGCAGCTCTTGGACAGGGGAAGAGACCCAGTACTTC

v_gene: TRBV5-8
abundance: -
j_gene: TRBJ2-1
d_gene: TRBD2
CDR3aa: CASSAGLVSYNEQFF
CDR3nt: TGTGCCAGCAGCGCAGGACTAGTGAGCTACAATGAGCAGTTCTTC

v_gene: TRBV9
abundance: -
j_gene: TRBJ2-1
d_gene: TRBD2
CDR3aa: CASSVVTSGNNEQFF
CDR3nt: TGTGCCAGCAGCGTAGTGACTAGCGGCAACAATGAGCAGTTCTTC

v_gene: TRBV7-2
abundance: once
j_gene: TRBJ1-1
d_gene: -
CDR3aa: CASSPGGVWVHTEAFF
CDR3nt: TGTGCCAGCAGCCCGGGGGGGGTCTGGGTTCACACTGAAGCTTTCTTT

v_gene: TRBV6-6
abundance: once
j_gene: TRBJ1-5
d_gene: TRBD1
CDR3aa: CASRATGINQPQHF
CDR3nt: TGTGCCAGCAGAGCGACAGGGATCAATCAGCCCCAGCATTTT

v_gene: TRBV10-3
abundance: -
j_gene: TRBJ2-7
d_gene: TRBD2
CDR3aa: CAISDLRLAGGVSYEQYF
CDR3nt: TGTGCCATCAGTGACCTAAGACTAGCGGGGGGTGTCTCCTACGAGCAGTACTTC

v_gene: TRBV5-6
abundance: -
j_gene: TRBJ1-4
d_gene: -
CDR3aa: CASSSAGGPNEKLFF
CDR3nt: TGTGCCAGCAGCTCGGCCGGGGGCCCTAATGAAAAACTGTTTTTT

v_gene: TRBV7-9
abundance: -
j_gene: TRBJ1-2
d_gene: -
CDR3aa: CASSATGDGYTF
CDR3nt: TGTGCCAGCAGCGCGACCGGGGATGGCTACACCTTC

v_gene: TRBV7-6
abundance: -
j_gene: TRBJ2-2
d_gene: -
CDR3aa: CASGRADTGELFF
CDR3nt: TGTGCCTCGGGCAGGGCGGACACCGGGGAGCTGTTTTTT

v_gene: TRBV19
abundance: -
j_gene: TRBJ1-2
d_gene: -
CDR3aa: CASSISGIDGYTF
CDR3nt: TGTGCCAGTAGTATCTCGGGGATAGATGGCTACACCTTC

v_gene: TRBV9
abundance: -
j_gene: TRBJ2-7
d_gene: -
CDR3aa: CASSALPGGSLSGEQYF
CDR3nt: TGTGCCAGCAGCGCCCTCCCTGGGGGCAGTCTTTCGGGCGAGCAGTACTTC

v_gene: TRBV9
abundance: -
j_gene: TRBJ1-1
d_gene: -
CDR3aa: CASSPTPGMDTEAFF
CDR3nt: TGTGCCAGCAGCCCTACCCCAGGTATGGACACTGAAGCTTTCTTT

v_gene: TRBV4-3
abundance: -
j_gene: TRBJ1-6
d_gene: -
CDR3aa: CASSPSGNSPLHF
CDR3nt: TGCGCCAGCAGCCCCAGCGGTAATTCACCCCTCCACTTT

v_gene: TRBV29-1
abundance: -
j_gene: TRBJ1-4
d_gene: -
CDR3aa: CSVTSVPSNEKLFF
CDR3nt: TGCAGCGTTACTTCCGTGCCCTCTAATGAAAAACTGTTTTTT

v_gene: TRBV7-3
abundance: -
j_gene: TRBJ2-2
d_gene: TRBD1
CDR3aa: CASSATGTGELFF
CDR3nt: TGTGCCAGCAGCGCGACAGGGACGGGGGAGCTGTTTTTT

v_gene: TRBV9
abundance: -
j_gene: TRBJ1-4
d_gene: TRBD1
CDR3aa: CASSEQGTANEKLFF
CDR3nt: TGTGCCAGCAGTGAACAGGGGACGGCGAATGAAAAACTGTTTTTT

v_gene: TRBV6-5
abundance: -
j_gene: TRBJ1-1
d_gene: -
CDR3aa: CASRSGGVNTEAFF
CDR3nt: TGTGCCAGCAGATCCGGGGGGGTGAACACTGAAGCTTTCTTT

v_gene: TRBV6-6
abundance: -
j_gene: TRBJ1-5
d_gene: TRBD1
CDR3aa: CASSLRTGGGNQPQHF
CDR3nt: TGTGCCAGCAGTCTGAGGACAGGGGGCGGCAATCAGCCCCAGCATTTT

v_gene: TRBV9
abundance: -
j_gene: TRBJ1-1
d_gene: TRBD1
CDR3aa: CASSVGQGGTEAFF
CDR3nt: TGTGCCAGCAGCGTCGGGCAGGGGGGCACTGAAGCTTTCTTT

v_gene: TRBV5-1
abundance: -
j_gene: TRBJ1-6
d_gene: TRBD1
CDR3aa: CASSSGQGAVDSPLHF
CDR3nt: TGCGCCAGCAGCTCCGGACAGGGGGCTGTGGATTCACCCCTCCACTTT

v_gene: TRBV5-6
abundance: -
j_gene: TRBJ2-1
d_gene: TRBD2
CDR3aa: CASSLALLAGYNEQFF
CDR3nt: TGTGCCAGCAGCTTGGCCTTGCTAGCGGGATACAATGAGCAGTTCTTC

v_gene: TRBV19
abundance: -
j_gene: TRBJ1-2
d_gene: TRBD1
CDR3aa: CASSINDRAHGYTF
CDR3nt: TGTGCCAGTAGTATCAACGACAGGGCGCATGGCTACACCTTC

v_gene: TRBV19
abundance: -
j_gene: TRBJ1-2
d_gene: -
CDR3aa: CASTSRYGYTF
CDR3nt: TGTGCCAGTACAAGCCGATATGGCTACACCTTC

v_gene: TRBV4-2
abundance: -
j_gene: TRBJ2-3
d_gene: TRBD2
CDR3aa: CASSQVVAGGRDTQYF
CDR3nt: TGTGCCAGCAGCCAAGTGGTAGCGGGGGGTAGAGATACGCAGTATTTT

v_gene: TRBV27
abundance: -
j_gene: TRBJ2-2
d_gene: -
CDR3aa: CASSLSPGGDTGELFF
CDR3nt: TGTGCCAGCAGTTTATCGCCGGGTGGGGACACCGGGGAGCTGTTTTTT

v_gene: TRBV6-6
abundance: -
j_gene: TRBJ1-5
d_gene: -
CDR3aa: CASSPGTYSNQPQHF
CDR3nt: TGTGCCAGCAGTCCCGGGACCTATAGCAATCAGCCCCAGCATTTT

v_gene: TRBV6-5
abundance: -
j_gene: TRBJ1-1
d_gene: -
CDR3aa: CASSYWGMEGTTEAFF
CDR3nt: TGTGCCAGCAGTTACTGGGGGATGGAGGGGACCACTGAAGCTTTCTTT

v_gene: TRBV19
abundance: -
j_gene: TRBJ2-3
d_gene: TRBD2
CDR3aa: CASSTRTSGGDTQYF
CDR3nt: TGTGCCAGTAGTACCCGGACTAGCGGGGGGGATACGCAGTATTTT

v_gene: TRBV28
abundance: -
j_gene: TRBJ1-2
d_gene: -
CDR3aa: CASTTRGKRGVVYGYTF
CDR3nt: TGTGCCAGCACCACCAGAGGGAAGCGGGGGGTTGTCTATGGCTACACCTTC

v_gene: TRBV11-3
abundance: -
j_gene: TRBJ2-1
d_gene: -
CDR3aa: CASSLPPHNEQFF
CDR3nt: TGTGCCAGCAGCTTACCACCCCACAATGAGCAGTTCTTC

v_gene: TRBV7-3
abundance: -
j_gene: TRBJ1-2
d_gene: TRBD1
CDR3aa: CASSQGDYGYTF
CDR3nt: TGTGCCAGCAGCCAGGGGGACTATGGCTACACCTTC

v_gene: TRBV18
abundance: once
j_gene: TRBJ2-2
d_gene: TRBD2
CDR3aa: CASSPPVRDYAGELFF
CDR3nt: TGTGCCAGCTCACCACCGGTCAGGGACTACGCCGGGGAGCTGTTTTTT

v_gene: TRBV6-5
abundance: -
j_gene: TRBJ2-7
d_gene: -
CDR3aa: CASSEGYSSYEQYF
CDR3nt: TGTGCCAGCAGCGAGGGGTATAGCTCCTACGAGCAGTACTTC

v_gene: TRBV14
abundance: -
j_gene: TRBJ1-4
d_gene: TRBD1
CDR3aa: CASSRSAVTGVDEKLFF
CDR3nt: TGTGCCAGCAGCCGAAGCGCCGTGACAGGGGTGGATGAAAAACTGTTTTTT

v_gene: TRBV10-3
abundance: -
j_gene: TRBJ2-7
d_gene: -
CDR3aa: CAISGPPLQNEQYF
CDR3nt: TGTGCCATCAGTGGGCCTCCGCTCCAGAACGAGCAGTACTTC

v_gene: TRBV7-2
abundance: -
j_gene: TRBJ2-5
d_gene: -
CDR3aa: CASSHGGPPETQYF
CDR3nt: TGTGCCAGCAGCCACGGGGGACCCCCAGAGACCCAGTACTTC

v_gene: TRBV5-4
abundance: -
j_gene: TRBJ1-4
d_gene: TRBD1
CDR3aa: CASTRDRTNEKLFF
CDR3nt: TGTGCCAGCACACGGGACAGAACTAATGAAAAACTGTTTTTT

v_gene: TRBV5-1
abundance: once
j_gene: TRBJ2-1
d_gene: -
CDR3aa: CASSPQRTYNEQFF
CDR3nt: TGCGCCAGCAGCCCACAGCGGACCTACAATGAGCAGTTCTTC